The clone carrying this TCR beta chain was found a few times. This entry comes from a study of T-cell memory formation after mild COVID-19. With V trimmed by 6 bases and J by 7 bases, 8 bases remained unmatched. Germline V gene lookup returns CDR1 LNHNV and CDR2 YYDKDF (reference sequence). The CDR3 consists of 14 residues. In TCRdb, the 5' RACE reads were re-called with MiXCR into one record per CDR3 protein. This table has 200,000 to 250,000 distinct CDR3 sequences, less than 20% appearing once. The specimen was PBMCs or a T cell subset sorted from them (not recorded which). This sequence was found in an adult woman who had mild COVID-19 (a few samples of this study predate the infection). Cell type and time point are not known. The rearrangement links TRBV15 to TRBJ2-3; 9 bases line up with TRBD1. The CDR3 loop reads CATRDRGQGHTQYF. In nucleotides, the CDR3 is TGTGCCACCAGGGACAGGGGTCAAGGGCATACGCAGTATTTT.